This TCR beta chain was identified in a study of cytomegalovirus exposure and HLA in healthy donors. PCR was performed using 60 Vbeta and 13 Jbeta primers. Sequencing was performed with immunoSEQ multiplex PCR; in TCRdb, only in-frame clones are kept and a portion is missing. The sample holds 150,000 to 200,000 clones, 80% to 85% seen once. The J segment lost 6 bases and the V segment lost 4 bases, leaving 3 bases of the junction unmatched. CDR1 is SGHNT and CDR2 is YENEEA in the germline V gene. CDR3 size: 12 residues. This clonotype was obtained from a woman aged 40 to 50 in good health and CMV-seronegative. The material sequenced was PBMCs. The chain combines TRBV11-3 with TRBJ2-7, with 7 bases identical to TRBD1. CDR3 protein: CASSSGDSEQYF. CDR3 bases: TGTGCCAGCAGCTCAGGGGACAGCGAGCAGTACTTC.